This T cell receptor (beta chain) was captured by sequencing in a study of CD8+CD57+ T cells in acquired aplastic anemia. Study-level background: Sorting CD4+ and CD8+ cells gave DNA averaging roughly 3.5 ug. Healthy donor CD4+ samples were sequenced to a depth that averaged roughly 9.9 million reads.

Study results and limitations: Overlap between patients and controls comprised about 28 CD8+ CDR3 sequences. Between patients and controls, CD8+ Simpson's diversity did not vary significantly.

TCR beta VDJ combinations and CDR3 sequences were profiled from genomic DNA. TCRdb passed the reads through MiXCR, listing each CDR3 protein once. The sample shows tens of thousands of distinct CDR3 sequences, approximately 46% of them seen only once. Note on this clonotype: The antigen is not known.

Trimming removed 1 base at V and 4 bases at J, with 4 bases between. The CDR3 is 12 amino acids. CDR1 is WNHNN and CDR2 is SYGVQD in the germline V gene (reference sequence). The chain joins TRBV10-1 to TRBJ2-5; no firm D call. Sequencing used sorted CD4+, CD8+, or CD8+CD57+ T cells (not recorded which) from PBMCs. This TCR derives from a human donor in good health, serving as a control. CDR3 DNA: TGCGCCAGCAGTGAGTTGGCAGAGACCCAGTACTTC. Translating gives CASSELAETQYF.